This T cell receptor (beta chain) derives from a study of T cell responses to AZD1222 COVID-19 vaccine. Study results and limitations: Nearly half of the spike-specific TCRs reportedly recognize variant regions that carry no mutations. Donor demographics were predominantly white British with a female majority; clonal diversity may be underestimated.

Assay used: immunoSEQ multiplex PCR; TCRdb lists only in-frame clones, some missing. The data contain 95,000 to 100,000 clones, roughly 86% of them singletons. CDR1 is MNHEY, CDR2 SVGAGI, per germline. The CDR3 extends over 13 amino acids. The study pooled second doses at about 4 or about 12 weeks. As concerns this clone: Its antigen is currently unknown. At one end, the junction sequence differs from germline, possibly due to a read error.

The clonotype was recovered from an adult who received the AZD1222 COVID-19 vaccine. The genes are TRBV6-5 and TRBJ1-1; unclear D gene. The specimen comprised peripheral blood, sampled 28 days after the second AZD1222 dose. CDR3 protein: CASSYGENAEAFF. As DNA, the CDR3 is TGTGCCAGCAGTTACGGGGAGAACGCTGAAGCTTTCTTT.